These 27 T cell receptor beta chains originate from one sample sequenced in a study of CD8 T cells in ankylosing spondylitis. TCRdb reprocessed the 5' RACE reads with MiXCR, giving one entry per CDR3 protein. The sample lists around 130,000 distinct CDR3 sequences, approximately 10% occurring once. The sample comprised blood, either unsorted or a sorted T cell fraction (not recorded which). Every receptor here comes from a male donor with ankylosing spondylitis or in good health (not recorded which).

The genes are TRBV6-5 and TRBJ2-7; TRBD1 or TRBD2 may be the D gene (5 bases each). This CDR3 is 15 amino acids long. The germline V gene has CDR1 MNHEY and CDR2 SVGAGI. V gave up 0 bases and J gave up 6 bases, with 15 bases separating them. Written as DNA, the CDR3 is TGTGCCAGCAGTTACTCTGGGCATATGGGACGCGAGCAGTACTTC. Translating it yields CASSYSGHMGREQYF.

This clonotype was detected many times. CDR3 DNA: TGCAGTGCTAGGGATTCCACGGGACAGGGCCCTGAAGCTTTCTTT. Amino acid sequence: CSARDSTGQGPEAFF. The chain combines TRBV20-1 with TRBJ1-1, with TRBD1 matching 9 bases. In germline, CDR1 is DFQATT, CDR2 SNEGSKA (reference sequence). V shed 3 bases and J 6 bases; nucleotides not matched to a gene: 11. This CDR3 comprises 15 residues.

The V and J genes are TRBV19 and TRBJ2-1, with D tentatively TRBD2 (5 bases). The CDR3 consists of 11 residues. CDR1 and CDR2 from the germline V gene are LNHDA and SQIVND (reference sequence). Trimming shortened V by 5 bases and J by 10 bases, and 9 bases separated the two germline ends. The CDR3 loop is CASSFRGEQFF. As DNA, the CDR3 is TGTGCCAGTAGTTTCAGAGGGGAGCAGTTCTTC.

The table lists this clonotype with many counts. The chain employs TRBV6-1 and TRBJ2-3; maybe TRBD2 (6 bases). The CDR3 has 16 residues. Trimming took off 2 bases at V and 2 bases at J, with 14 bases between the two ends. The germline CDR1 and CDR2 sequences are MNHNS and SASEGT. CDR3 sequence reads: CASSEFGRGFTDTQYF. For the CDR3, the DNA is TGTGCCAGCAGTGAATTCGGGCGGGGTTTCACAGATACGCAGTATTTT.

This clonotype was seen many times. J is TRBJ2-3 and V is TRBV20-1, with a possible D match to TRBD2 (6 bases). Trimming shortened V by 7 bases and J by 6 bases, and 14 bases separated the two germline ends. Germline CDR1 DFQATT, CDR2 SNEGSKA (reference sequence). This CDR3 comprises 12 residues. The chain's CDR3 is CSVTTSSDTQYF. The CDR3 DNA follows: TGCAGTGTCACGACTAGTTCGGATACGCAGTATTTT.

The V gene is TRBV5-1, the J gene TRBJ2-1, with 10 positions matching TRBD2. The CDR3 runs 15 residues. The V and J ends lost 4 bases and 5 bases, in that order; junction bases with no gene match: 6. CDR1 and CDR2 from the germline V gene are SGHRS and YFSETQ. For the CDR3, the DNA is TGCGCCAGCAGCCCCCCTAGCGGGAGAGACAATGAGCAGTTCTTC. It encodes CASSPPSGRDNEQFF.

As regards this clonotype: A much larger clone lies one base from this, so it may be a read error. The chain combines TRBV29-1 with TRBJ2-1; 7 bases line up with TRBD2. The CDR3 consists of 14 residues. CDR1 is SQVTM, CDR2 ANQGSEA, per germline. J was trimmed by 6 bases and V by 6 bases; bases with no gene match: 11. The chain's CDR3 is CSVTMGLSGNEQFF. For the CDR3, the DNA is TGCAGCGTCACGATGGGACTATCAGGCAATGAGCAGTTCTTC.

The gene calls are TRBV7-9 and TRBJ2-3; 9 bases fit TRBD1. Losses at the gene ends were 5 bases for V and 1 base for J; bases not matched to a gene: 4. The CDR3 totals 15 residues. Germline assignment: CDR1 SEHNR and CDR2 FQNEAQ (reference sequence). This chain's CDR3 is CASSLGQGGTDTQYF. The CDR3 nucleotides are TGTGCCAGCAGCCTGGGACAGGGAGGCACAGATACGCAGTATTTT.

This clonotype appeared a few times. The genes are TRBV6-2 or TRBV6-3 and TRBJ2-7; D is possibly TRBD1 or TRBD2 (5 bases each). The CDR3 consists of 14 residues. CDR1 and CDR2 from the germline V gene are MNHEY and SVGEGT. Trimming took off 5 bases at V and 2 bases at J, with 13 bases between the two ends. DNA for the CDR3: TGTGCCAGCAGTACAGGAGCGGTCCCCTACGAGCAGTACTTC. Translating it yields CASSTGAVPYEQYF.

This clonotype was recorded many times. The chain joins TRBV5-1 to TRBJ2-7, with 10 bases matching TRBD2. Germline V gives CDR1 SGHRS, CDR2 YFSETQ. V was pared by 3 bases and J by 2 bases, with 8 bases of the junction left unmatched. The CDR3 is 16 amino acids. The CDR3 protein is CASSWLAGGAPYEQYF. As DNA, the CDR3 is TGCGCCAGCAGCTGGTTAGCGGGAGGTGCCCCCTACGAGCAGTACTTC. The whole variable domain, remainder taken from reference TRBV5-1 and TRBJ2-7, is KAGVTQTPRYLIKTRGQQVTLSCSPISGHRSVSWYQQTPGQGLQFLFEYFSETQRNKGNFPGRFSGRQFSNSRSEMNVSTLELGDSALYLCASSWLAGGAPYEQYFGPGTRLTVT.

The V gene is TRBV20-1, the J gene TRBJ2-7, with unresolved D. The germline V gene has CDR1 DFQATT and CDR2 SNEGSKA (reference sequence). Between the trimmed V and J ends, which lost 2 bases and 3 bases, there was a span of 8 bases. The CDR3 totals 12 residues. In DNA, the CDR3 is TGCAGTGCTAGATCCAACAGCTACGAGCAGTACTTC. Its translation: CSARSNSYEQYF.

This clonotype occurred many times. The CDR3, as DNA: TGTGCCAGCAGTTACCCCACCCCCGGGACAGGGTTTGGGTACGAGCAGTACTTC. This translates into CASSYPTPGTGFGYEQYF. The V gene is TRBV6-5, the J gene TRBJ2-7; 9 nucleotides agree with TRBD1. Trimming cost V 2 bases and J 4 bases; bases outside gene matches: 15. Germline-derived CDR1 and CDR2 are MNHEY and SVGAGI. The CDR3 contains 18 residues.

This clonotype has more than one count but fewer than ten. The CDR3 is CSARDRGGGSSYNEQFF. The CDR3 nucleotides read TGCAGTGCTAGAGATCGGGGCGGGGGGAGCTCCTACAATGAGCAGTTCTTC. The gene calls are TRBV20-1 and TRBJ2-1; 8 bases map to TRBD2. Germline values: CDR1 DFQATT, CDR2 SNEGSKA (reference sequence). V was pared by 0 bases and J by 0 bases, with 7 bases of the junction left unmatched. The CDR3 covers 17 residues.

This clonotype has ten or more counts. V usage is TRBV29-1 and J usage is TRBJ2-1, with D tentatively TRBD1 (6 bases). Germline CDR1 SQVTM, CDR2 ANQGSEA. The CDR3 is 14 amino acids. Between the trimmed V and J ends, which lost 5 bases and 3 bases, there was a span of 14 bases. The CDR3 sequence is CSVIGQKIYNEQFF. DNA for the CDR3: TGCAGCGTTATCGGACAGAAAATCTACAATGAGCAGTTCTTC.

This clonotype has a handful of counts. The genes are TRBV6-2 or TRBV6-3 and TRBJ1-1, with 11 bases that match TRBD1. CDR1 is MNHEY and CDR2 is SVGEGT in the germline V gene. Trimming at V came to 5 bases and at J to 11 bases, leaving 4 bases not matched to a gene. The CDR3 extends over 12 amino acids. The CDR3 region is CASSHWDRGAFF. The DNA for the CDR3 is TGTGCCAGCAGTCATTGGGACAGGGGGGCTTTCTTT.

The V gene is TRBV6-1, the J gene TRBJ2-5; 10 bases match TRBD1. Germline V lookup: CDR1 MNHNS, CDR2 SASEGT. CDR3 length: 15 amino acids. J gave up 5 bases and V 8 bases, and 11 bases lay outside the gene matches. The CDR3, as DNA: TGTGCCAGCGGGGATCCGGGACAGGGGAAGGAGACCCAGTACTTC. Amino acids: CASGDPGQGKETQYF.

The CDR3 DNA sequence: TGTGCCAGCAGTTTAAATCCGGTCAATCAGCCCCAGCATTTT. Translation gives CASSLNPVNQPQHF. The gene calls are TRBV28 and TRBJ1-5; D is undetermined. The germline CDR1 and CDR2 sequences are MDHEN and SYDVKM. V lost 2 bases and J 3 bases, leaving 8 bases between the germline ends. CDR3 length: 14 residues. The complete variable domain, with remaining parts taken from reference TRBV28 and TRBJ1-5, reads DVKVTQSSRYLVKRTGEKVFLECVQDMDHENMFWYRQDPGLGLRLIYFSYDVKMKEKGDIPEGYSVSREKKERFSLILESASTNQTSMYLCASSLNPVNQPQHFGDGTRLSIL.

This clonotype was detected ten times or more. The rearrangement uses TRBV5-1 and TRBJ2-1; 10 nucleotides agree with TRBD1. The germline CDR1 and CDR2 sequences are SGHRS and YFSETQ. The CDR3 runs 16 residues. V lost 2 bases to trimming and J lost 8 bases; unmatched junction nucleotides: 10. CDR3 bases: TGCGCCAGCAGCTTAAAGACAGGGGGCGCGGTCGATGAGCAGTTCTTC. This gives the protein CASSLKTGGAVDEQFF.

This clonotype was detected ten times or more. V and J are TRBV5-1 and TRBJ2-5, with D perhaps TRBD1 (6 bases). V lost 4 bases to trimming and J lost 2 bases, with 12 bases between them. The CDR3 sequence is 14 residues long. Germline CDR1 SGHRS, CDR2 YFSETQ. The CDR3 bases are TGCGCCAGCAGCATAGGACAGCAACAAGAGACCCAGTACTTC. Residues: CASSIGQQQETQYF. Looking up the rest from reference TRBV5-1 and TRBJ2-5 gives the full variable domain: KAGVTQTPRYLIKTRGQQVTLSCSPISGHRSVSWYQQTPGQGLQFLFEYFSETQRNKGNFPGRFSGRQFSNSRSEMNVSTLELGDSALYLCASSIGQQQETQYFGPGTRLLVL.

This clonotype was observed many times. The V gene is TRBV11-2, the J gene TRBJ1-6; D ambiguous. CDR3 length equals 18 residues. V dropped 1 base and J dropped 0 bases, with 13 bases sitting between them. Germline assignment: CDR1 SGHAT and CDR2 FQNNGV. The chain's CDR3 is CASSLGGPKNSYNSPLHF. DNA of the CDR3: TGTGCCAGCAGCTTAGGAGGGCCGAAGAACTCCTATAATTCACCCCTCCACTTT.

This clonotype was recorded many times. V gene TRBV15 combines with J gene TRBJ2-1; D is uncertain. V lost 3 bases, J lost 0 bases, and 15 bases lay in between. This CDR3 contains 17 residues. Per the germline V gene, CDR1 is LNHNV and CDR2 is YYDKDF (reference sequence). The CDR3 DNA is TGTGCCACCAGCAGGCGTGGTGGCCCCAGCTCCTACAATGAGCAGTTCTTC. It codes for CATSRRGGPSSYNEQFF. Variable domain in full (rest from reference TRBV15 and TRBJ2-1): DAMVIQNPRYQVTQFGKPVTLSCSQTLNHNVMYWYQQKSSQAPKLLFHYYDKDFNNEADTPDNFQSRRPNTSFCFLDIRSPGLGDTAMYLCATSRRGGPSSYNEQFFGPGTRLTVL.

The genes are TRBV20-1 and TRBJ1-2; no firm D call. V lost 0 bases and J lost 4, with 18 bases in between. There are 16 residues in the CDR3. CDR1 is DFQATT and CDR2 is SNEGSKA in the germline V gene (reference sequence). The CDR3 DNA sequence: TGCAGTGCTAGAGATAGAGGTGGCAGTACCCCCTATGGCTACACCTTC. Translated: CSARDRGGSTPYGYTF.

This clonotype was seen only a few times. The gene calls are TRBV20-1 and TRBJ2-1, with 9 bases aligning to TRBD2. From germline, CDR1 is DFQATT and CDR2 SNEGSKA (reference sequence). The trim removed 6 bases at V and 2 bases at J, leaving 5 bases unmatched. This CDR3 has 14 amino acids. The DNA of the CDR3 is TGCAGTGCATCGGGACTAGCTACCTACAATGAGCAGTTCTTC. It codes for CSASGLATYNEQFF.

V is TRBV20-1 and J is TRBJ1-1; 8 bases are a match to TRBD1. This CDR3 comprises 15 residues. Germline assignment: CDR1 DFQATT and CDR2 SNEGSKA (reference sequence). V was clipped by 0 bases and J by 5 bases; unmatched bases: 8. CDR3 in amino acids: CSARDIGQGRTEAFF. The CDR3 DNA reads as TGCAGTGCTAGAGATATTGGACAGGGTAGGACTGAAGCTTTCTTT.

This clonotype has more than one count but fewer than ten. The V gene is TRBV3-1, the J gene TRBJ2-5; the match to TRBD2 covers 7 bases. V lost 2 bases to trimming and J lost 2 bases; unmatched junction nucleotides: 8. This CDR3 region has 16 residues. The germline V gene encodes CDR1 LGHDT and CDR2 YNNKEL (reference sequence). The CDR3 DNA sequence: TGTGCCAGCAGCCAAATCTCGGCGGGAGTTCAAGAGACCCAGTACTTC. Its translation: CASSQISAGVQETQYF.

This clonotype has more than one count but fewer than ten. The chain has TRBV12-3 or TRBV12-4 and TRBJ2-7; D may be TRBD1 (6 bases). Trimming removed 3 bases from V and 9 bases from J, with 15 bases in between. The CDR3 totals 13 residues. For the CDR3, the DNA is TGTGCCAGCAGTTTTAACAGGGAGTCTGGGCAGTACTTC. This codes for CASSFNRESGQYF.

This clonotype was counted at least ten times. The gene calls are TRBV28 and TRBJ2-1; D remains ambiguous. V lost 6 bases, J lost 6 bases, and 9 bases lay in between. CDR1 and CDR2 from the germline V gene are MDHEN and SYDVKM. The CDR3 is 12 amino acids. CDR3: CASRGPINEQFF. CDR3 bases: TGTGCCAGCAGAGGCCCGATCAATGAGCAGTTCTTC.